The clone carrying this T cell receptor beta chain was seen more than once but under ten times. This specimen belongs to a study of shared T cell receptors in the human thymus. The data were produced by immunoSEQ multiplex PCR, yet TCRdb's version contains in-frame clones alone and is incomplete. Of about 660,000 clones in the sample, approximately 88% were seen once. Germline V gene sequence: CDR1 LGHNA, CDR2 YSLEER. The CDR3 loop spans 16 amino acids. The V gene end was trimmed by 4 bases and the J gene end by 1 base; junction bases not matched to a gene: 9. These same records also appear under a second study, on human thymus T cells. That work contributes: In corrective heart surgery, resections were taken, and these provided the thymus tissue. Overlap was high between thymic repertoires from unrelated individuals, as reported in related research.

The sequenced sample consisted of thymocytes. This chain connects TRBV4-3 to TRBJ2-5; 7 bases align to TRBD2. The clonotype originates from a boy younger than two with a congenital heart defect. CDR3: CASSPRWGGTQETQYF. The CDR3 DNA follows: TGCGCCAGCAGCCCTCGATGGGGAGGGACCCAAGAGACCCAGTACTTC.